This entry lists 17 T cell receptor beta chains sequenced from one sample in a study of T cell changes during pregnancy in multiple sclerosis. This table comes from immunoSEQ multiplex PCR, and its TCRdb copy is limited to in-frame clones, with some not included. The top ten clones hold approximately 1.3% of a sample with 45,000 or so clones, roughly 91% of them seen once. Sequencing was done on a sample of PBMCs (not recorded whether the cells were cultured). Source of these receptors: a female donor with multiple sclerosis, enrolled in a pregnancy study.

The chain employs TRBV7-6 and TRBJ2-1; D is unclear. V was cut by 5 bases and J by 1 base, with 12 bases left in between. Germline-derived CDR1 and CDR2 are SGHVS and FNYEAQ. The CDR3 spans 15 residues. Written as DNA, the CDR3 is TGTGCCAGCAGCCCCTTAGTCAATTCCTACAATGAGCAGTTCTTC. Encoded protein: CASSPLVNSYNEQFF. The full variable domain, its missing parts supplied by reference TRBV7-6 and TRBJ2-1, is GAGVSQSPRYKVTKRGQDVALRCDPISGHVSLYWYRQALGQGPEFLTYFNYEAQQDKSGLPNDRFSAERPEGSISTLTIQRTEQRDSAMYRCASSPLVNSYNEQFFGPGTRLTVL.

J is TRBJ2-7 and V is TRBV28; 7 bases are shared with TRBD1. The CDR3 has 14 amino acids. The trim removed 6 bases at V and 5 bases at J, leaving 10 bases unmatched. Germline V gene lookup returns CDR1 MDHEN and CDR2 SYDVKM. The CDR3 here is CASRPETGINEQYF. For the CDR3, the DNA is TGTGCCAGCAGACCCGAGACAGGGATCAACGAGCAGTACTTC.

This rearrangement joins TRBV7-2 to TRBJ2-7; 16 nucleotides line up with TRBD2. Per the germline V gene, CDR1 is SGHTA and CDR2 is FQGNSA. V lost 4 bases, J lost 3 bases, and 6 bases stayed unmatched. The CDR3 runs 17 residues. This CDR3 is CASSWGLAGGLSYEQYF. The CDR3, as DNA: TGTGCCAGCAGCTGGGGACTAGCGGGAGGGCTTAGCTACGAGCAGTACTTC.

This chain links TRBV7-9 with TRBJ2-5; D is possibly TRBD1 (6 bases). The ends were cut back, 5 bases at V and 7 bases at J, with 17 bases in the middle. The CDR3 totals 14 residues. CDR1 SEHNR and CDR2 FQNEAQ come from the germline V gene (reference sequence). For the CDR3, the DNA is TGTGCCAGCAGCCTGGGGGCCGAGTTTGTGACCCAGTACTTC. Its translation is CASSLGAEFVTQYF.

As for this clone: This specimen includes other DNA sequences encoding the same CDR3. The chain links TRBV5-1 to TRBJ1-1; D gene unclear. There are 14 residues in the CDR3. The V gene lost 0 bases and the J gene lost 2 bases, with 8 bases spanning the gap. Germline V CDR1 and CDR2: SGHRS, YFSETQ. The CDR3 sequence is CASSLDRGNTEAFF. CDR3 coding DNA: TGCGCCAGCAGCTTGGACAGAGGCAACACTGAAGCTTTCTTT.

The V call is TRBV28, the J call TRBJ1-4; 9 positions match TRBD1. The CDR3 sequence is 14 residues long. In germline, CDR1 is MDHEN, CDR2 SYDVKM. V dropped 2 bases and J dropped 6; count of bases not matched to a gene: 1. CDR3: CASSLRTGDEKLFF. The CDR3, as DNA: TGTGCCAGCAGTTTAAGGACAGGGGATGAAAAACTGTTTTTT.

The chain employs TRBV4-3 and TRBJ2-7; weak D call: TRBD2 (6 bases). This CDR3 comprises 19 residues. V gave up 4 bases and J gave up 4 bases, with 29 bases separating them. CDR1 is LGHNA, CDR2 YSLEER, per germline. The CDR3 sequence is CASSPLFPWPGLPIYEQYF. The CDR3 coding sequence is TGCGCCAGCAGCCCCTTATTTCCTTGGCCGGGACTTCCTATTTACGAGCAGTACTTC.

The V gene is TRBV19, the J gene TRBJ2-6; 11 bases fit TRBD1. Germline assignment: CDR1 LNHDA and CDR2 SQIVND (reference sequence). The length of the CDR3 is 17 residues. V lost 10 bases and J lost 3; bases outside the gene matches: 11. CDR3 coding DNA: TGTGCCACTACCCTCAGGACAGGGGGCGTTGGGGCCAACGTCCTGACTTTC. The encoded protein is CATTLRTGGVGANVLTF.

The chain carries TRBV7-9 and TRBJ2-1; D gene unclear. Germline CDR1 reads SEHNR; CDR2 reads FQNEAQ (reference sequence). The germline V and J ends were trimmed by 5 bases and 2 bases, with 10 bases remaining between them. This CDR3 is built from 14 residues. The CDR3 spells CASSPAGPYNEQFF. CDR3 nucleotide sequence: TGTGCCAGCAGCCCGGCCGGGCCCTACAATGAGCAGTTCTTC.

This sequence joins TRBV18 and TRBJ2-2, with 7 bases that match TRBD1. The CDR3 has 16 amino acids. Trimming cost V 0 bases and J 3 bases; bases outside gene matches: 4. Germline lookup yields CDR1 KGHSH and CDR2 LQKENI. DNA for the CDR3: TGTGCCAGCTCACCACCCGGGACAGTTTACACCGGGGAGCTGTTTTTT. Translating it yields CASSPPGTVYTGELFF.

V is TRBV6-1 and J is TRBJ2-7; 7 bases match TRBD1. The germline V gene has CDR1 MNHNS and CDR2 SASEGT. The CDR3 is 14 residues long. V shed 4 bases and J 1 base; nucleotides not matched to a gene: 4. CDR3 amino acids: CASSGDRVSYEQYF. The DNA of the CDR3 is TGTGCCAGCAGTGGCGACAGGGTTTCCTACGAGCAGTACTTC.

The genes are TRBV7-9 and TRBJ2-5; D gene unclear. Germline assignment: CDR1 SEHNR and CDR2 FQNEAQ (reference sequence). The V and J ends lost 2 bases and 5 bases respectively, with 6 bases between them. This CDR3 is 12 amino acids long. Here the CDR3 reads CASSLNGETQYF. In DNA form, the CDR3 reads TGTGCCAGCAGCTTAAACGGCGAGACCCAGTACTTC.

The rearrangement joins TRBV6-1 to TRBJ2-3; TRBD1 aligns across 9 bases. V was clipped by 5 bases and J by 7 bases; unmatched bases: 10. There are 15 residues in the CDR3. Per germline, CDR1 MNHNS and CDR2 SASEGT. The CDR3 sequence: CASSSGTGLGNTQYF. In nucleotides, the CDR3 is TGTGCCAGCAGTTCTGGGACAGGGCTAGGAAATACGCAGTATTTT.

The rearrangement uses TRBV10-1 and TRBJ1-1, with a weak D call TRBD1 (6 bases). CDR3 length equals 12 residues. The V and J ends lost 5 bases and 7 bases respectively, with 11 bases between them. CDR1 and CDR2 from the germline V gene are WNHNN and SYGVQD (reference sequence). The CDR3: CASSYRESEAFF. CDR3 DNA sequence: TGCGCCAGCAGTTACAGGGAGAGTGAAGCTTTCTTT.

The chain recombines TRBV5-6 with TRBJ1-2; weak D call: TRBD1 (5 bases). This CDR3 comprises 14 residues. The germline CDR1 and CDR2 sequences are SGHDT and YYEEEE. The germline V and J ends were trimmed by 1 base and 2 bases, with 9 bases remaining between them. The CDR3 is CASSLSRGNYGYTF. CDR3 nucleotide sequence: TGTGCCAGCAGCTTGTCAAGGGGCAACTATGGCTACACCTTC.

The chain links TRBV28 to TRBJ1-5, with D perhaps TRBD1 (6 bases). The CDR3 contains 15 residues. Looked up from germline, CDR1 is MDHEN and CDR2 is SYDVKM. V was shortened by 5 bases and J by 6 bases, with 17 bases between the two germline ends. Here the CDR3 DNA reads TGTGCCAGCAGTGCCGCCGGGCAGGGGTTTCAGCCCCAGCATTTT. This encodes CASSAAGQGFQPQHF.

CDR3 region: CASSLGDRGHDEQYF. In DNA form, the CDR3 reads TGCGCCAGCAGCTTGGGGGACAGGGGGCACGACGAGCAGTACTTC. This rearrangement joins TRBV5-1 to TRBJ2-7; 12 bases are a match to TRBD1. The V gene's germline CDR1 is SGHRS and CDR2 YFSETQ. V gave up 0 bases and J gave up 5 bases; unmatched junction bases: 3. CDR3 length equals 15 residues.